The present TCR beta chain was sequenced within a study of cytomegalovirus exposure and HLA in healthy donors. The PCR used 60 Vbeta and 13 Jbeta primers. The repertoire was sequenced with immunoSEQ multiplex PCR; TCRdb's copy has only in-frame clones and lacks some. The sample has 180,000 or so clones; nearly 80% are singletons. Trimming removed 3 bases at V and 3 bases at J, with 9 bases between. Germline V CDR1 and CDR2: MGHDK, SYGVNS. The CDR3 runs 14 residues. This chain uses TRBV25-1 with TRBJ2-1, with unresolved D. This receptor was obtained from a man aged 45-65 years in good health and CMV-seropositive. Sequences were obtained from PBMCs. CDR3: CASSDRGSYNEQFF. The CDR3 nucleotides are TGTGCCAGCAGTGATCGTGGCAGCTACAATGAGCAGTTCTTC.